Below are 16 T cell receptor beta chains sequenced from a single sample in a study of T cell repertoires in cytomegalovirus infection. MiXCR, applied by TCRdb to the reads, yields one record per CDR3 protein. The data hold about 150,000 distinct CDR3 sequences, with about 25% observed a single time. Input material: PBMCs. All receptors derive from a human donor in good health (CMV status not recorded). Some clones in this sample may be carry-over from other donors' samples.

The CDR3 coding sequence is TGTGCCAGCAGCGTCGCGAGTAAGGAAAACACCATATATTTT. Translating gives CASSVASKENTIYF. The V gene is TRBV9, the J gene TRBJ1-3; no firm D call. V gave up 2 bases and J gave up 6 bases, with 12 bases separating them. Germline CDR1 is SGDLS and CDR2 is YYNGEE. This CDR3 is 14 amino acids long.

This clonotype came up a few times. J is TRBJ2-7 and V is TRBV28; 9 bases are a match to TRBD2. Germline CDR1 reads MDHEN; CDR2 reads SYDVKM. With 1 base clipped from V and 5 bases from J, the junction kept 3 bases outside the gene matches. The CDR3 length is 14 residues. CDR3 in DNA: TGTGCCAGCAGTTTATCGGGACTAGCTAACGAGCAGTACTTC. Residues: CASSLSGLANEQYF.

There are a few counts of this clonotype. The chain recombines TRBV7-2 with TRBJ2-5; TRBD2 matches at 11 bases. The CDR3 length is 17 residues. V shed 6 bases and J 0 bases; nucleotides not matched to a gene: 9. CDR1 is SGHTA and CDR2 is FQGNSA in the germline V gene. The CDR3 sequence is CASSKLASGGHQETQYF. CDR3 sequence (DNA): TGTGCCAGCAGTAAACTGGCTAGCGGGGGGCACCAAGAGACCCAGTACTTC.

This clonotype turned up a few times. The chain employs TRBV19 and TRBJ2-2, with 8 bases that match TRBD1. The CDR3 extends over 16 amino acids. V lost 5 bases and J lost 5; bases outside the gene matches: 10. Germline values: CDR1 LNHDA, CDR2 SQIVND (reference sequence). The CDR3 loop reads CASSSSGTGLTGELFF. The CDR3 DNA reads TGTGCCAGTAGTTCCTCAGGGACAGGCTTAACCGGGGAGCTGTTTTTT.

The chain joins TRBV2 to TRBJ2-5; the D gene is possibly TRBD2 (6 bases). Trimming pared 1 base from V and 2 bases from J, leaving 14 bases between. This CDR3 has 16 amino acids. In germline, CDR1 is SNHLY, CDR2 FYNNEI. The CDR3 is CASSEGSNRGQETQYF. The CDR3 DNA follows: TGTGCCAGCAGTGAAGGTAGTAATCGGGGGCAAGAGACCCAGTACTTC.

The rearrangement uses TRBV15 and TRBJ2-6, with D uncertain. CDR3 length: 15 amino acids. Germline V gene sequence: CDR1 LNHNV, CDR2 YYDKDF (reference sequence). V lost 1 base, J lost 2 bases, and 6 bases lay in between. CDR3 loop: CATSRGGPGANVLTF. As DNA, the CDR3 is TGTGCCACCAGCAGAGGTGGGCCTGGGGCCAACGTCCTGACTTTC.

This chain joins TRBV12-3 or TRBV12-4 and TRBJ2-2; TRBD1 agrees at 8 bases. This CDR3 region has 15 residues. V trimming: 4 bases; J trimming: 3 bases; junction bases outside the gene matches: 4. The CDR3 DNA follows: TGTGCCAGCAGTTCCAGGGGGCAGGACACCGGGGAGCTGTTTTTT. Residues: CASSSRGQDTGELFF.

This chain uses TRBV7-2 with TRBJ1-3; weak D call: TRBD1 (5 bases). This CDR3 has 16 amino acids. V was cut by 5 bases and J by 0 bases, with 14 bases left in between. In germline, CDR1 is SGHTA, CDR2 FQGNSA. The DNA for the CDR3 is TGTGCCAGCAGCCGACAGACCCTCCTCTCTGGAAACACCATATATTTT. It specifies CASSRQTLLSGNTIYF.

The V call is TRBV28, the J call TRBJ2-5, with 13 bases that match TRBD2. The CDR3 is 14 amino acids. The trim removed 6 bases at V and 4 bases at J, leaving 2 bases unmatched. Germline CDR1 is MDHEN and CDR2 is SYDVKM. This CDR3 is CASRGTSGVETQYF. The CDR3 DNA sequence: TGTGCCAGCAGAGGGACTAGCGGGGTAGAGACCCAGTACTTC.

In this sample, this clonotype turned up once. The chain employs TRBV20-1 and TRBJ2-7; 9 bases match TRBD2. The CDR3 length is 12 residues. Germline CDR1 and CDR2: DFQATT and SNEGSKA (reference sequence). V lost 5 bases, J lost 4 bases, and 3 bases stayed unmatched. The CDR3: CSASSGGYEQYF. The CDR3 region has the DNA TGCAGTGCTTCGAGCGGGGGGTACGAGCAGTACTTC.

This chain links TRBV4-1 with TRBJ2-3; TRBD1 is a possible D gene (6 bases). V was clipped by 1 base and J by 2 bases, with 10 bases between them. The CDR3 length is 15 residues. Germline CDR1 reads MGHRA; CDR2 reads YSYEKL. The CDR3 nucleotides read TGCGCCAGCAGCCAAGTGGCAGGGGCCACAGATACGCAGTATTTT. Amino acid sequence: CASSQVAGATDTQYF.

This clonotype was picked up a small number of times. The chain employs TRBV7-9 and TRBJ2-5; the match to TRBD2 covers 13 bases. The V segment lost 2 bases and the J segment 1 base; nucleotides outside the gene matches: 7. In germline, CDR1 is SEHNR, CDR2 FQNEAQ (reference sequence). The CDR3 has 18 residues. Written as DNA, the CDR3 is TGTGCCAGCAGCTTAAAATTCGGGACTAGCGGGACCCAAGAGACCCAGTACTTC. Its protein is CASSLKFGTSGTQETQYF.

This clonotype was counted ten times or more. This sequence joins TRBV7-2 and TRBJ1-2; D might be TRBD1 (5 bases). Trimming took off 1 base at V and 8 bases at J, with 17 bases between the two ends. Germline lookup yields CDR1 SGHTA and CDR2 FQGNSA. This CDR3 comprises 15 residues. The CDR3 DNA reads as TGTGCCAGCAGCTTAGGGGGCTTACAAGGGCGCGGCTACACCTTC. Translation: CASSLGGLQGRGYTF.

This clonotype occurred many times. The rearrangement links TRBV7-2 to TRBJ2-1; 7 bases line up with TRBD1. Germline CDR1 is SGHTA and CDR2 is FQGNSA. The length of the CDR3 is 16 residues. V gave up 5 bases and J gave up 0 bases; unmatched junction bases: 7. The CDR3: CASSPGTAGSYNEQFF. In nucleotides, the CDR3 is TGTGCCAGCAGCCCGGGGACAGCCGGCTCCTACAATGAGCAGTTCTTC.

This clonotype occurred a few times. Here the CDR3 DNA reads TGTGCCAGCAGCTTAGGGACAGGGAGCCACGGGGAGCTGTTTTTT. Translated, it gives CASSLGTGSHGELFF. The rearrangement links TRBV11-3 to TRBJ2-2, with 8 bases lining up with TRBD1. The V and J ends lost 1 base and 7 bases, in that order; junction bases with no gene match: 5. Per the germline V gene, CDR1 is SGHNT and CDR2 is YENEEA. This CDR3 has 15 residues.

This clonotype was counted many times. This CDR3 reads CASSLLVGGIYEQYF. Here the CDR3 DNA reads TGTGCCAGCAGCTTATTGGTTGGCGGGATCTACGAGCAGTACTTC. The rearrangement uses TRBV7-2 and TRBJ2-7; D perhaps matches TRBD2 (6 bases). The V gene lost 2 bases and the J gene lost 3 bases, with 14 bases spanning the gap. The CDR3 consists of 15 residues. Germline V gene lookup returns CDR1 SGHTA and CDR2 FQGNSA.